This T cell receptor (beta chain) was observed in a study of T cell repertoires in cytomegalovirus infection. TCRdb called the reads again in MiXCR, with one record for every CDR3 protein. Among tens of thousands of distinct CDR3 sequences listed, around 20% were seen once. V was clipped by 2 bases and J by 3 bases; unmatched bases: 7. The CDR3 contains 14 residues. Germline lookup yields CDR1 GTSNPN and CDR2 SVGIG (reference sequence). Concerning this clonotype itself: Its matching antigen is unknown.

The receptor comes from a human donor in good health (CMV status not recorded). Some clones in this sample may be carry-over from other donors' samples. The chain carries TRBV30 and TRBJ2-7; 7 nucleotides align to TRBD2. The sequencing here drew on CD8+ T cells from cultured PBMCs, taken from culture after CMV antigen stimulation. The CDR3 nucleotides read TGTGCCTGGAGTAAGCCCGAGCGGGGCTACGAGCAGTACTTC. It codes for CAWSKPERGYEQYF.